This T cell receptor (beta chain) was found in a study of T-cell memory formation after mild COVID-19. General study results and limits: Pre-infection memory showed some responding clones, and this suggested that cross-reactive memory joined. Chiefly within CM and EM were the contracting CD4+ clones; CD8+ ones were within EMRA.

Germline loops: CDR1 SGHRS, CDR2 YFSETQ. The CDR3 is 14 residues long. With 4 bases removed from V and 6 bases from J, the gap between germline ends came to 16 bases. TCRalpha and TCRbeta libraries used 5'RACE with constant-segment primers and UMIs. TCRdb redid the calling of the 5' RACE reads with MiXCR, one entry per CDR3 protein. The sample lists around 510,000 distinct CDR3 sequences, about a fifth occurring once. This clonotype was detected a few times. The antigen is undetermined. Sample: PBMCs or a T cell subset sorted from them (not recorded which). The origin of this receptor is an adult woman who had mild COVID-19 (a few samples of this study predate the infection). Cell type and time point are not known. This chain connects TRBV5-1 to TRBJ1-1, with D possibly TRBD1 on 5 matching bases. DNA for the CDR3: TGCGCCAGCAGCCCTGAGGGACGGGGCCCTGAAGCTTTCTTT. Protein sequence: CASSPEGRGPEAFF.